The clone carrying this T cell receptor beta chain occurred a few times. The antigen remains unidentified. This CDR3 has 15 amino acids. The V gene's germline CDR1 is MNHEY and CDR2 SVGAGI. With 2 bases clipped from V and 5 bases from J, the junction kept 7 bases outside the gene matches. These data belong to a study of T cells after yellow fever vaccination. Study-wide results and limits: Once the booster was given, most primary-vaccination clones reappeared, at approximately 97% for CD4 and approximately 88% for CD8.

A 5'RACE template-switching step, the method used to make TCR cDNA, added a universal primer site and UMIs. TCRdb passed the 5' RACE reads through MiXCR, listing each CDR3 protein once. The sample has 510,000 or so distinct CDR3 sequences, roughly a fifth seen once. The TCR sequence derives from a man aged 30 to 39 who received the YFV17D yellow fever vaccine. V is TRBV6-5 and J is TRBJ2-5, with 8 positions matching TRBD2. The sample here was PBMCs, taken 15 days after the yellow fever booster vaccination. The CDR3 here is CASSYAGGAGETQYF. Written as DNA, the CDR3 is TGTGCCAGCAGTTACGCGGGGGGCGCTGGGGAGACCCAGTACTTC.